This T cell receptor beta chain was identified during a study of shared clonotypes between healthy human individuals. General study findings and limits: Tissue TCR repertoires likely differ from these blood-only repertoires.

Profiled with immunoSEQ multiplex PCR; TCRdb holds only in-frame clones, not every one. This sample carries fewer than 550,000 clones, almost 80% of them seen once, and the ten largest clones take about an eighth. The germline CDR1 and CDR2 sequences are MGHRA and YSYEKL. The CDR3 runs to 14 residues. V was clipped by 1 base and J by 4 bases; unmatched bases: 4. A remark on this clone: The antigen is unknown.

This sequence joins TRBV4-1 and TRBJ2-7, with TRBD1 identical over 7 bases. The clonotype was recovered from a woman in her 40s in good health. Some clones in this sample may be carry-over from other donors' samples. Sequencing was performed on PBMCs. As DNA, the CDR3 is TGCGCCAGCAGCCAAGTTGAACAGGGGTACGAGCAGTACTTC. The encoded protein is CASSQVEQGYEQYF.